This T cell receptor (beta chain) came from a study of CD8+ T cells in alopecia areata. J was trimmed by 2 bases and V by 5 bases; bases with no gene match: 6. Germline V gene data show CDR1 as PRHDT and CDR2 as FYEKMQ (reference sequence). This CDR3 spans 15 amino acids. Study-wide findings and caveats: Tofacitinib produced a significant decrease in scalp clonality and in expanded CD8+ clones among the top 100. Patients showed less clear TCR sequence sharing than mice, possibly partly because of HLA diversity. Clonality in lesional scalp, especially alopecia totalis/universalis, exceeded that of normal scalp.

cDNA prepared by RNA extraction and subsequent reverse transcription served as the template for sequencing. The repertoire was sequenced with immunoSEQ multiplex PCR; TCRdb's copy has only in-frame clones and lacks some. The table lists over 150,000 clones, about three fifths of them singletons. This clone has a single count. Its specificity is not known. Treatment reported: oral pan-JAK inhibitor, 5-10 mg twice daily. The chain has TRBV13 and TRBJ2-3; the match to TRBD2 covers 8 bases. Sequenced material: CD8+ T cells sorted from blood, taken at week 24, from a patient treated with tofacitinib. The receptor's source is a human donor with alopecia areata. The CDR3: CASSKSGGLTDTQYF. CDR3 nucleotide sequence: TGTGCCAGCAGCAAGAGCGGGGGACTCACAGATACGCAGTATTTT.